The entry below gives a single T cell receptor (beta chain) sequence along with its context. Its target is not known. The data were taken from a study of cytotoxic CD8 clonotypes in ibrutinib-treated CLL. Study as a whole: The taking of response samples occurred after a median about 12 months of treatment, with a range of 6 to 36. Mean values per sample were some 250,000 productive templates and 98,000 or so productive rearrangements.

Findings of the study overall: There were few public clonotypes, and on treatment they contracted or stayed stable.

Profiled with immunoSEQ multiplex PCR; TCRdb holds only in-frame clones, not every one. There are about 140,000 clones in the sample; 60% to 80% occur only once, and approximately 27% lies in the top ten. V lost 0 bases, J lost 3 bases, and 9 bases lay in between. This CDR3 has 15 residues. The germline V gene has CDR1 SGHTA and CDR2 FQGNSA. This TCR came from a human donor with chronic lymphocytic leukemia. V is TRBV7-2 and J is TRBJ2-1, with TRBD2 as a possible D gene (6 bases). Specimen: PBMCs, collected after 12 months of ibrutinib treatment. The DNA of the CDR3 is TGTGCCAGCAGCTTAGCTACTAGCCTCTACAATGAGCAGTTCTTC. This codes for CASSLATSLYNEQFF.